This is a list of T cell receptor beta chains from one sample in a study of blood T cell repertoires in COVID-19. This table comes from immunoSEQ multiplex PCR, and its TCRdb copy is limited to in-frame clones, with some not included. The sample has 140,000 to 150,000 clones, approximately 83% seen once. Sequencing was done on a sample of peripheral blood. Receptors were obtained from a woman aged 55-69 years with COVID-19, enrolled during active disease. Each CDR3 is given with its conserved first and last residue. Fields, in order: J gene, V gene, clone size, D gene, CDR3 DNA, CDR3 protein. D genes are given only for firm matches. Part of the rows lack a size; the others show once, few, many or a class for expanded clones.

>TRBJ1-3|TRBV13|-|TRBD1
TGTGCCAGCAGCTTCTCCGGGACAGGGAGGTCTGGAAACACCATATATTTT
CASSFSGTGRSGNTIYF
>TRBJ2-7|TRBV27|-|-
TGTGCCAGCAGTTTAACGGGGGTTACCTACGAGCAGTACTTC
CASSLTGVTYEQYF
>TRBJ1-2|TRBV19|-|-
TGTGCCAGTAGTAACAGGGAACAGGATTATGGCTACACCTTC
CASSNREQDYGYTF
>TRBJ2-7|TRBV29-1|-|-
TGCAGCGTTGGCAGCTACGAGCAGTACTTC
CSVGSYEQYF
>TRBJ2-2|TRBV6-1|-|-
TGTGCCAGCATCCAAAACCCAGGGGTGACCGGGGAGCTGTTTTTT
CASIQNPGVTGELFF
>TRBJ1-2|TRBV5-6|-|-
TGTGCCAGCAGCTTGAACAGCTTGAACTATGGCTACACCTTC
CASSLNSLNYGYTF
>TRBJ1-6|TRBV24-1|-|-
TGTGCCACCTATATGGGGCGGGGGCTACTATTCTCACCCCTCCACTTT
CATYMGRGLLFSPLHF
>TRBJ2-3|TRBV9|-|-
TGTGCCAGCAGCTTATCGACTAGCACAGATACGCAGTATTTT
CASSLSTSTDTQYF
>TRBJ2-7|TRBV7-2|-|TRBD2
TGTGCCAGCAGCTTAGCGGGGGGGACCCCCTACGAGCAGTACTTC
CASSLAGGTPYEQYF
>TRBJ1-2|TRBV7-8|-|-
TGTGCCAGCAGCGCCGACGGGACTTCGAATGGCTACACCTTC
CASSADGTSNGYTF
>TRBJ2-2|TRBV9|-|TRBD2
TGTGCCAGCAGCGTAAGGACTAGCGGGGGGAACACCGGGGAGCTGTTTTTT
CASSVRTSGGNTGELFF
>TRBJ2-1|TRBV5-4|-|TRBD1
TGTGCCAGCAGCTTGGGGCGGACAGGGGGCTGGGATGAGCAGTTCTTC
CASSLGRTGGWDEQFF
>TRBJ1-5|TRBV7-2|-|-
TGTGCCAGCAGCTACGCGGCAGGGAACAATCAGCCCCAGCATTTT
CASSYAAGNNQPQHF
>TRBJ1-5|TRBV7-2|-|-
TGTGCCAGCAGCTTAGGGCGGGGGTCAAGCAATCAGCCCCAGCATTTT
CASSLGRGSSNQPQHF
>TRBJ2-7|TRBV4-1|-|TRBD2
TGCGCCAGCAGCCAAGGACTAGCGGGGGGGAGCGACGAGCAGTACTTC
CASSQGLAGGSDEQYF
>TRBJ2-1|TRBV3-1/TRBV3-2|-|TRBD2
TGTGCCAGCAGCCTCCGGACTAGCGGGGGGAACAATGAGCAGTTCTTC
CASSLRTSGGNNEQFF
>TRBJ2-5|TRBV4-1|-|-
TGCGCCAGCAGCCAAGACCGGGCCGTTGGGGGCGAGACCCAGTACTTC
CASSQDRAVGGETQYF
>TRBJ2-1|TRBV19|-|TRBD2
TGTGCCAGTAGGGTACTAGCGGGGGTATACAATGAGCAGTTCTTC
CASRVLAGVYNEQFF
>TRBJ2-7|TRBV18|-|-
TGTGCCAGCTCACCAGCCCCGCAACTAGCAGACTACGAGCAGTACTTC
CASSPAPQLADYEQYF
>TRBJ2-5|TRBV4-2|-|-
TGTGCCAGCAGCCAAGAAAGGGGCGCGGCGGCCCAGTACTTC
CASSQERGAAAQYF
>TRBJ2-3|TRBV7-3|-|TRBD1
TGTGCCAGCAGCCCTGGGACAGTGGATGGAGATACGCAGTATTTT
CASSPGTVDGDTQYF
>TRBJ2-6|TRBV21-1|-|-
TGTGCCAGCAGCAAACAGGGGGCTGGGGCCAACGTCCTGACTTTC
CASSKQGAGANVLTF
>TRBJ1-2|TRBV18|-|TRBD1
TGTGCCAGCTCACCACCGGGGACAGGGGTGTACTACACCTTC
CASSPPGTGVYYTF
>TRBJ2-7|TRBV19|once|TRBD1
TGTGCCAGTAGTCCAAGGGGGCAGGGGTTCACCTACGAGCAGTACTTC
CASSPRGQGFTYEQYF
>TRBJ2-1|TRBV7-9|-|-
TGTGCCAGCAGCTGGGGGCCGAGCAATGAGCAGTTCTTC
CASSWGPSNEQFF
>TRBJ1-4|TRBV9|-|-
TGTGCCAGCAGCGGCCAAGAGGGACTGTTTTTT
CASSGQEGLFF
>TRBJ2-5|TRBV2|-|TRBD2
TGTGCCAGCAGCGGGACTATGGAGACCCAGTACTTC
CASSGTMETQYF
>TRBJ2-1|TRBV24-1|-|TRBD1
TGTGCCACCAGTGATATCCGGGACAGTGACAATGAGCAGTTCTTC
CATSDIRDSDNEQFF
>TRBJ2-5|TRBV24-1|-|-
TGTGCCACCAGTGGCCATGGGGATGAGGGTGAGACCCAGTACTTC
CATSGHGDEGETQYF
>TRBJ1-5|TRBV24-1|-|-
TGTGCCACCAGTAGAGGTAATCAGCCCCAGCATTTT
CATSRGNQPQHF
>TRBJ1-4|TRBV7-7|-|TRBD1
TGTGCTAGCAGCTTAGGCAGGGGGCCTAATGAAAAACTGTTTTTT
CASSLGRGPNEKLFF
>TRBJ2-1|TRBV7-3|-|TRBD2
TGTGCCAGCAGTCTCGGGGGGGCGTCCTACAATGAGCAGTTCTTC
CASSLGGASYNEQFF
>TRBJ2-2|TRBV6-5|few|TRBD2
TGTGCCTTGCGGGGGATTAACACCGGGGAGCTGTTTTTT
CALRGINTGELFF
>TRBJ1-5|TRBV5-5|-|TRBD1
TGTGCCAGCAGCTACAGGGGGCTTGTCAATCAGCCCCAGCATTTT
CASSYRGLVNQPQHF
>TRBJ1-1|TRBV9|-|TRBD1
TGTGCCAGCAGCGTAGGAGGGGGACAGAGCAACACTGAAGCTTTCTTT
CASSVGGGQSNTEAFF
>TRBJ2-5|TRBV5-1|-|TRBD1
TGCGCCAGCAGCCCGGGACAGGGGGTCGTTCAAGAGACCCAGTACTTC
CASSPGQGVVQETQYF
>TRBJ1-4|TRBV4-3|-|-
TGCGCCAGCAGCCAAGAGCGAGGAGTCGGGAATGAAAAACTGTTTTTT
CASSQERGVGNEKLFF
>TRBJ1-4|TRBV6-5|-|TRBD1
TGTGCCACCAGGAGGGGGCCAGGTGAAAAACTGTTTTTT
CATRRGPGEKLFF
>TRBJ2-3|TRBV10-2|-|TRBD2
TGCGCCAGCAGCGGGGGGTGGATGACGGAGGATACGCAGTATTTT
CASSGGWMTEDTQYF
>TRBJ2-4|TRBV11-1|-|TRBD2
TGTGCCAGCAGCGATGGGAGGGGTGAGAGAAACATTCAGTACTTC
CASSDGRGERNIQYF
>TRBJ2-2|TRBV6-1|-|-
TGTGCCAGCAGTGAAGCCAGGGTTCGGGAGCTGTTTTTT
CASSEARVRELFF
>TRBJ2-7|TRBV5-6|-|TRBD2
TGTGCCAGCAGCTTCCTCGCGGGGGTGGGATACGAGCAGTACTTC
CASSFLAGVGYEQYF
>TRBJ2-7|TRBV29-1|-|-
TGCAGCGTCACAGGTTGGACCACCTACGAGCAGTACTTC
CSVTGWTTYEQYF
>TRBJ1-1|TRBV7-9|-|-
TGTGCCAGCAGCTTAGGGGTGGGGGCCGTTGAAGCTTTCTTT
CASSLGVGAVEAFF
>TRBJ2-7|TRBV7-8|-|TRBD2
TGTGCCAGCAGCTTAGAGAGGGCGGGGGGGCTTCCATTGCCCGGTAACGAGCAGTACTTC
CASSLERAGGLPLPGNEQYF
>TRBJ2-1|TRBV15|-|TRBD2
TGTGCCACCAGCAGAGCTCGGGCGGGGGGGCACAATGAGCAGTTCTTC
CATSRARAGGHNEQFF
>TRBJ2-3|TRBV4-1|once|-
TGCGCCAGCAGCCAAGTTCTCGCGGAGGGCACAGATACGCAGTATTTT
CASSQVLAEGTDTQYF
>TRBJ1-3|TRBV11-1|-|TRBD1
TGTGCCAGCAGGCCTGACGGGACAGATGGAAACACCATATATTTT
CASRPDGTDGNTIYF
>TRBJ1-2|TRBV15|-|-
TGTGCCACCAGCAGAGGGACAGAGACTAACTATGGCTACACCTTC
CATSRGTETNYGYTF
>TRBJ1-3|TRBV3-1/TRBV3-2|-|-
TGTGCCAGCAGCCAAGAGTTAGGAAACACCATATATTTT
CASSQELGNTIYF
>TRBJ2-2|TRBV18|-|TRBD2
TGTGCCAGCTCACCACCCGGGCTAGCGGGGAGCAGAAACACCGGGGAGCTGTTTTTT
CASSPPGLAGSRNTGELFF
>TRBJ1-2|TRBV5-4|-|-
TGTGCCAGCAGCTTGTTTTCAGGTGATGGCTACACCTTC
CASSLFSGDGYTF
>TRBJ1-5|TRBV5-1|-|-
TGCGCCAGCAGCTGGAAGGAGGCAGCGAGTGGTCAGCCCCAGCATTTT
CASSWKEAASGQPQHF
>TRBJ2-1|TRBV11-2|-|TRBD2
TGTGCCAGCAGCAAGACTAGCGGGGGGCTTTATGAGCAGTTCTTC
CASSKTSGGLYEQFF
>TRBJ1-4|TRBV18|-|-
TGTGCCAGCTCAGTACGACAGCAGAGTAATGAAAAACTGTTTTTT
CASSVRQQSNEKLFF
>TRBJ1-2|TRBV29-1|-|-
TGCAGCGTTGACAGGGGATGGGCTAACTATGGCTACACCTTC
CSVDRGWANYGYTF
>TRBJ2-1|TRBV5-4|-|-
TGTGCCAGCAGCTATAATACAGGGGAGCAGTTCTTC
CASSYNTGEQFF
>TRBJ2-7|TRBV28|-|TRBD2
TGTGCCAGCAATTGGGGGGTAGGGACTAGCGGCGACTACGAGCAGTACTTC
CASNWGVGTSGDYEQYF
>TRBJ2-5|TRBV19|-|-
TGTGCCAGTAGTCCGGGGGTAGAGGAGACCCAGTACTTC
CASSPGVEETQYF